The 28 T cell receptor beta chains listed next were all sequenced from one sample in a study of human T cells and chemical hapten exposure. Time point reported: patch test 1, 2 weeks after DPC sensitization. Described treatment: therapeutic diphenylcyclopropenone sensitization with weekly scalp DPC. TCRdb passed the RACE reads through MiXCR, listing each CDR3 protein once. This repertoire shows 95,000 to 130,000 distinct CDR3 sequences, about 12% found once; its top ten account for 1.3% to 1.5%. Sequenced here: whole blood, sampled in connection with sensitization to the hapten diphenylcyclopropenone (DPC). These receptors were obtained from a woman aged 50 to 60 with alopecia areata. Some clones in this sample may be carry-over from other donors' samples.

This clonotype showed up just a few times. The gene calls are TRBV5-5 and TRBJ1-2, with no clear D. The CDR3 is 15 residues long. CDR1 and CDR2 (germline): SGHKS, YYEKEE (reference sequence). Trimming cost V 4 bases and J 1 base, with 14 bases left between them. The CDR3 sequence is CASSQAPLVNYGYTF. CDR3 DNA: TGTGCCAGCAGCCAGGCTCCCCTGGTTAACTATGGCTACACCTTC. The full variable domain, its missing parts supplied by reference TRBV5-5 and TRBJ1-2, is DAGVTQSPTHLIKTRGQQVTLRCSPISGHKSVSWYQQVLGQGPQFIFQYYEKEERGRGNFPDRFSARQFPNYSSELNVNALLLGDSALYLCASSQAPLVNYGYTFGSGTRLTVV.

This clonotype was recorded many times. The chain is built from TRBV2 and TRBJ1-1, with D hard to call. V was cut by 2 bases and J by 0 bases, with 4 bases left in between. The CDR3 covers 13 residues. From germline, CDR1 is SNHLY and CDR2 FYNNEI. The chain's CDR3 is CASSEQVNTEAFF. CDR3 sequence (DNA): TGTGCCAGCAGTGAACAGGTGAACACTGAAGCTTTCTTT.

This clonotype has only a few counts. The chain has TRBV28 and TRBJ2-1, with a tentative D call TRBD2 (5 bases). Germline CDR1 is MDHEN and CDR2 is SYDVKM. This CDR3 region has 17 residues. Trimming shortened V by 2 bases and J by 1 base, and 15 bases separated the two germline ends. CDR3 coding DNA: TGTGCCAGCAGTTTAGGCGGGCTAGCTGTATCCTACAATGAGCAGTTCTTC. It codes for CASSLGGLAVSYNEQFF.

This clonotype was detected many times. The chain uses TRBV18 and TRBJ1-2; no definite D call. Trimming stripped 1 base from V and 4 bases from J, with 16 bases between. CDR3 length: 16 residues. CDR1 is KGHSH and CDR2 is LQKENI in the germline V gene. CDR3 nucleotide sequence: TGTGCCAGCTCACCACTCCCGTCGAAGGGAAGCTATGGCTACACCTTC. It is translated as CASSPLPSKGSYGYTF.

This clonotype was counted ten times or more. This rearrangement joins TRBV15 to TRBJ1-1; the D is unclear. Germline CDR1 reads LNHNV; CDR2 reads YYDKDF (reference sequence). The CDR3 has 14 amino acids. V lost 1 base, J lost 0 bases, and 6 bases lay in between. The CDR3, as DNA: TGTGCCACCAGCAGAGCGGTACTGAACACTGAAGCTTTCTTT. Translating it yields CATSRAVLNTEAFF.

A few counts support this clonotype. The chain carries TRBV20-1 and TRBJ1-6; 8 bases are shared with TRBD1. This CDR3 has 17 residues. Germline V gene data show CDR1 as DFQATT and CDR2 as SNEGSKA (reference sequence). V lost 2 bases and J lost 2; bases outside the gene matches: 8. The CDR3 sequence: CSARYNRGGAYNSPLHF. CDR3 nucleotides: TGCAGTGCTAGATACAACAGGGGGGGTGCCTATAATTCACCCCTCCACTTT.

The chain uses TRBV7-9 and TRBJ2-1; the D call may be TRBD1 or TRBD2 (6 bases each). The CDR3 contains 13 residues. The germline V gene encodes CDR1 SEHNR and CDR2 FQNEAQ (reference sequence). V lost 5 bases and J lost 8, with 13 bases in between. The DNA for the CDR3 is TGTGCCAGCAGCGGAAGAGGGGGGCATGAGCAGTTCTTC. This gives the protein CASSGRGGHEQFF.

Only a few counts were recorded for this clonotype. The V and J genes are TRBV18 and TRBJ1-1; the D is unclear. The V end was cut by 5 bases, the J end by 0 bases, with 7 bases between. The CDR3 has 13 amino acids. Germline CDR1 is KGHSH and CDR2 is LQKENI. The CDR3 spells CASSKEMNTEAFF. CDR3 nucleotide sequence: TGTGCCAGCTCAAAAGAAATGAACACTGAAGCTTTCTTT.

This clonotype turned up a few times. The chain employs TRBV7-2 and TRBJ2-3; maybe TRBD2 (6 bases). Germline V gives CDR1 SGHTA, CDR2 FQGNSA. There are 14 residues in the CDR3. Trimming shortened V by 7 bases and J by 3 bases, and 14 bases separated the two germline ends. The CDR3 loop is CASMTDYTTDTQYF. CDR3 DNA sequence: TGTGCCAGCATGACGGACTATACAACAGATACGCAGTATTTT.

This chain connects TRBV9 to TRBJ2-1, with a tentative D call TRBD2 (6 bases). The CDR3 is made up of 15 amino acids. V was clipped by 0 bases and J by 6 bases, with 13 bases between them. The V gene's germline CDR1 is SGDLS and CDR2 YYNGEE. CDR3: CASSVGGTSGNEQFF. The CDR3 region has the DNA TGTGCCAGCAGCGTAGGCGGGACGTCGGGCAATGAGCAGTTCTTC.

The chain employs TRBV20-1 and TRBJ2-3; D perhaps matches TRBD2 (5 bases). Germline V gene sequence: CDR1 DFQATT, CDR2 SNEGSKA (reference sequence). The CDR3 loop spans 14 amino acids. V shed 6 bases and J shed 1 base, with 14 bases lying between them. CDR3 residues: CSATRDRGTDTQYF. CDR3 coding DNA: TGCAGTGCCACCCGGGATCGGGGCACAGATACGCAGTATTTT.

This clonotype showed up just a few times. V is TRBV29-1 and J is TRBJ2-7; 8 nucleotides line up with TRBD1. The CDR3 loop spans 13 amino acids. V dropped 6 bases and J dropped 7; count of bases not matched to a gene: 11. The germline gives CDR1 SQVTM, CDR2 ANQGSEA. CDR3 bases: TGCAGCGTCTTTCGGACAGGGAAGAGGGAGCAGTACTTC. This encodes CSVFRTGKREQYF.

CDR3 sequence (DNA): TGTGCCAGCAGCTTAGCGGATGGACCTAGCAATCAGCCCCAGCATTTT. Its translation is CASSLADGPSNQPQHF. The rearrangement joins TRBV7-9 to TRBJ1-5, with D unresolved. Germline V gene sequence: CDR1 SEHNR, CDR2 FQNEAQ (reference sequence). CDR3 size: 16 residues. V was shortened by 0 bases and J by 0 bases, with 9 bases between the two germline ends.

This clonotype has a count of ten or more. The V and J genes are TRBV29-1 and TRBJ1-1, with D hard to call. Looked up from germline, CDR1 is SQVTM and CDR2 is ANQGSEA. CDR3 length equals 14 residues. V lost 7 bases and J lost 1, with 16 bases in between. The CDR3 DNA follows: TGCAGCGCCCCAAAAAGGGCACAGAACACTGAAGCTTTCTTT. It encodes CSAPKRAQNTEAFF.

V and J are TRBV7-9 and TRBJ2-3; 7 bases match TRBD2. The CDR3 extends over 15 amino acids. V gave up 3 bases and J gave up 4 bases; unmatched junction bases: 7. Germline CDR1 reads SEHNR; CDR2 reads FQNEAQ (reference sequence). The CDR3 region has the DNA TGTGCCAGCAGCTTTCAAGCGGGGACGTCAGATACGCAGTATTTT. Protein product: CASSFQAGTSDTQYF.

For the CDR3, the DNA is TGCGCCAGCAGTGCGTTCCGGGACGGATCCTACGAGCAGTACTTC. Its protein is CASSAFRDGSYEQYF. V gene TRBV10-2 combines with J gene TRBJ2-7; D possibly uses TRBD1 or TRBD2 (5 bases each). CDR1 WSHSY and CDR2 SAAADI come from the germline V gene. The CDR3 loop spans 15 amino acids. Trimming removed 4 bases at V and 1 base at J, with 14 bases between.

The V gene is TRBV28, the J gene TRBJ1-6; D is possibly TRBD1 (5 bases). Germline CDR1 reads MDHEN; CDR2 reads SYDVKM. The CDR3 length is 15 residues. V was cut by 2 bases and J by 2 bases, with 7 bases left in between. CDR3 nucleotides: TGTGCCAGCAGTTTAGACAGCACCTATAATTCACCCCTCCACTTT. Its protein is CASSLDSTYNSPLHF.

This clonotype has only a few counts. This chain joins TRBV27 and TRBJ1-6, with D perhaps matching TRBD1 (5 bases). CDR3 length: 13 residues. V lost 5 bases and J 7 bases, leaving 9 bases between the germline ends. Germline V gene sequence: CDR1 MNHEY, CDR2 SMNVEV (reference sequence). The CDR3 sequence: CASSDRPNSPLHF. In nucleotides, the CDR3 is TGTGCCAGCAGTGACAGACCAAATTCACCCCTCCACTTT.

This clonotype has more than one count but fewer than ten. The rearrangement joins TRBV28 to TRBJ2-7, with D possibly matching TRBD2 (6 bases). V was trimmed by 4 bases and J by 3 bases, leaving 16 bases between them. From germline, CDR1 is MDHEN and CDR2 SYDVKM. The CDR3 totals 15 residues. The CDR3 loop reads CASSSADYSIYEQYF. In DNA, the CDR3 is TGTGCCAGCAGTTCCGCGGACTATTCGATCTACGAGCAGTACTTC. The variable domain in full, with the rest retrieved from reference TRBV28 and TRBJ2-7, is DVKVTQSSRYLVKRTGEKVFLECVQDMDHENMFWYRQDPGLGLRLIYFSYDVKMKEKGDIPEGYSVSREKKERFSLILESASTNQTSMYLCASSSADYSIYEQYFGPGTRLTVT.

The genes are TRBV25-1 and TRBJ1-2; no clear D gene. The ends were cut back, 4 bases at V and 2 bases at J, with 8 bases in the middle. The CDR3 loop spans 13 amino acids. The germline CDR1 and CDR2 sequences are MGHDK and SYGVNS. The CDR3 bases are TGTGCCAGCAGTGGGGGTCGAAACTATGGCTACACCTTC. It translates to CASSGGRNYGYTF.

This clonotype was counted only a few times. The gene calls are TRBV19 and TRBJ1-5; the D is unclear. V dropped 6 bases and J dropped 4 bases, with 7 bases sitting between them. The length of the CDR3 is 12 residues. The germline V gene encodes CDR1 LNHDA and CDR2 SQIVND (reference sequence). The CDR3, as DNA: TGTGCCAGTAGAACAGTTAATCAGCCCCAGCATTTT. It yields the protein CASRTVNQPQHF.

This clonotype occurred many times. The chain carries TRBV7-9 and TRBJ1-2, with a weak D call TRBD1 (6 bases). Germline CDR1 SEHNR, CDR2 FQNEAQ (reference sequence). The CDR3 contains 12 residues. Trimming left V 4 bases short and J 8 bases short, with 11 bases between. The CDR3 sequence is CASSSTGPGYTF. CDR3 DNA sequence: TGTGCCAGCAGCTCGACAGGCCCCGGCTACACCTTC.

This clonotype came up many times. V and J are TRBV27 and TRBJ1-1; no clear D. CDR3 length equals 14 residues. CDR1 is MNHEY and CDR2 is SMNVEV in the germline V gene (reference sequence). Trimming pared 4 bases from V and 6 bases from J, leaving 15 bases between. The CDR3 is CASSSSLVRSEAFF. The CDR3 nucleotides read TGTGCCAGCAGTTCCTCCCTGGTAAGATCTGAAGCTTTCTTT.

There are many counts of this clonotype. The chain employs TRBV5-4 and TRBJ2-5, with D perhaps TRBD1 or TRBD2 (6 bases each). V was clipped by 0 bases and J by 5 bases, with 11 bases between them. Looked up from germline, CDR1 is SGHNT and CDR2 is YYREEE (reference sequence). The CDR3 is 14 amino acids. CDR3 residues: CASSLAGAGETQYF. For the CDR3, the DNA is TGTGCCAGCAGCTTGGCGGGGGCTGGGGAGACCCAGTACTTC.

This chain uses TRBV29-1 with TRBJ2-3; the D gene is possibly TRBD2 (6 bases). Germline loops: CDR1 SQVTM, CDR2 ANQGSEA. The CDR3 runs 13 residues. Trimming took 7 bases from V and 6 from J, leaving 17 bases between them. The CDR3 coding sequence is TGCAGCGCCGCAGATGGGGGGTCGGATACGCAGTATTTT. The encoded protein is CSAADGGSDTQYF.

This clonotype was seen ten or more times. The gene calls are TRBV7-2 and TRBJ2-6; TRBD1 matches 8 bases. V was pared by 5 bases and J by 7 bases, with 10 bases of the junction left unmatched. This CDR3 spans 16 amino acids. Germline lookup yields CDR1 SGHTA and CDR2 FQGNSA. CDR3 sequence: CASSGGPGTGANVLTF. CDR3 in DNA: TGTGCCAGCAGCGGAGGGCCAGGGACAGGAGCCAACGTCCTGACTTTC.

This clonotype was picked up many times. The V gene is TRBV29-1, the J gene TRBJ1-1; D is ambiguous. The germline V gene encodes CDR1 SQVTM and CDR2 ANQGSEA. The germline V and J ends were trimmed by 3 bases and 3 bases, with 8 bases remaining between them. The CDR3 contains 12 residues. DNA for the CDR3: TGCAGCGTTGAGGAAATATACACTGAAGCTTTCTTT. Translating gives CSVEEIYTEAFF.

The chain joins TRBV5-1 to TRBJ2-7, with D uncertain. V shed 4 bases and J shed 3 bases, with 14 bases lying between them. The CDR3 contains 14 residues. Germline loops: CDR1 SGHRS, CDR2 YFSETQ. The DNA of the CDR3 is TGCGCCAGCAGCAATACCAATGTGGTCTACGAGCAGTACTTC. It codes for CASSNTNVVYEQYF.